In this sample, the clone carrying this T cell receptor (beta chain) turned up a few times. This CDR3 spans 13 amino acids. Germline CDR1 and CDR2: SNHLY and FYNNEI. The V gene lost 6 bases and the J gene lost 9 bases, with 14 bases spanning the gap. These data originate in a study of early T cells in non-severe SARS-CoV-2 infection. MiXCR, run by TCRdb on the 5' RACE reads, gives a single entry per CDR3 protein. Of tens of thousands of distinct CDR3 sequences listed, about 5.5% are singletons. The starting material was whole blood, obtained at baseline. The origin of this receptor is an adult who was a healthcare worker with PCR-confirmed SARS-CoV-2 infection or an uninfected control (not recorded which). The chain employs TRBV2 and TRBJ2-2; no clear D gene. CDR3 sequence (DNA): TGTGCCAGCAGCCTCATGCCATCCCGGGAGCTGTTTTTT. Translating gives CASSLMPSRELFF.